The entry below gives a single T cell receptor beta chain sequence along with its context. This record comes from a study of technical replicates of blood from several donors. CDR1 SGHAT and CDR2 FQNNGV come from the germline V gene. Trimming took off 6 bases at V and 0 bases at J, with 12 bases between the two ends. CDR3 length: 15 amino acids. Some clones are missing from TCRdb's copy, which holds only in-frame ones; the method was immunoSEQ multiplex PCR. Among approximately 44,000 clones listed, 95% to 97% were seen once. What was sequenced was T cells isolated from PBMCs. The TCR originated in a human donor in good health. This sequence joins TRBV11-2 and TRBJ1-5; no clear D. The CDR3 is CASRSTMYSNQPQHF. The CDR3, as DNA: TGTGCCAGCAGGTCCACTATGTATAGCAATCAGCCCCAGCATTTT.